Following are 32 T cell receptor beta chains from one sample sequenced in a study of blood T cell repertoires in COVID-19. Measured with immunoSEQ multiplex PCR; TCRdb has only the in-frame clones, and not every one. The data show roughly 78,000 clones, roughly 86% seen once. The sequenced sample consisted of peripheral blood. The source is a woman in her sixties with acute or convalescent COVID-19.

The table lists this clone with a few counts. The V and J genes are TRBV27 and TRBJ1-1; D may be TRBD1 (5 bases). The CDR3 is 14 residues long. Germline CDR1 is MNHEY and CDR2 is SMNVEV (reference sequence). V gave up 4 bases and J gave up 1 base, with 10 bases separating them. This CDR3 reads CASSYIRGNTEAFF. The CDR3 bases are TGTGCCAGCAGTTACATTAGGGGGAACACTGAAGCTTTCTTT.

The gene calls are TRBV3-1 (or the pseudogene TRBV3-2) and TRBJ2-5; D gene ambiguous. Germline V lookup: CDR1 LGHDT, CDR2 YNNKEL (reference sequence). The CDR3 contains 13 residues. V lost 1 base and J lost 2, with 5 bases in between. CDR3 protein: CASSQGTQETQYF. CDR3 nucleotide sequence: TGTGCCAGCAGCCAAGGAACTCAAGAGACCCAGTACTTC.

J is TRBJ1-1 and V is TRBV2, with unresolved D. Per the germline V gene, CDR1 is SNHLY and CDR2 is FYNNEI. The length of the CDR3 is 15 residues. The ends were cut back, 2 bases at V and 0 bases at J, with 10 bases in the middle. The CDR3 nucleotides are TGTGCCAGCAGTGAAAGGCGAGGGATGAACACTGAAGCTTTCTTT. Its translation is CASSERRGMNTEAFF.

This chain joins TRBV12-3 or TRBV12-4 and TRBJ1-5, with a possible D match to TRBD1 (5 bases). V was trimmed by 3 bases and J by 7 bases, leaving 10 bases between them. This CDR3 has 13 amino acids. CDR3: CASSFQGKQPQHF. CDR3 DNA sequence: TGTGCCAGCAGTTTCCAGGGAAAACAGCCCCAGCATTTT.

This chain links TRBV10-3 with TRBJ1-5, with TRBD1 as a possible D gene (6 bases). Germline V gene lookup returns CDR1 ENHRY and CDR2 SYGVKD. The CDR3 sequence is 18 residues long. Trimming left V 0 bases short and J 8 bases short, with 23 bases between. The CDR3 nucleotides are TGTGCCATCAGTGAGTCCCCCCAAGGGGGGGTGGGTGAGGAGCCCCAGCATTTT. This sequence encodes CAISESPQGGVGEEPQHF.

V and J are TRBV7-2 and TRBJ1-1; weak D call: TRBD1 (6 bases). The V end was cut by 2 bases, the J end by 2 bases, with 9 bases between. Germline CDR1 reads SGHTA; CDR2 reads FQGNSA. This CDR3 contains 14 residues. The DNA of the CDR3 is TGTGCCAGCAGCTTATTACAGGGTAACACTGAAGCTTTCTTT. Protein product: CASSLLQGNTEAFF.

The CDR3 DNA follows: TGTGCCAGCAGTTATGGACAGCAAGAGACCCAGTACTTC. Protein sequence: CASSYGQQETQYF. The genes are TRBV6-6 and TRBJ2-5; the D gene is possibly TRBD1 (6 bases). The CDR3 length is 13 residues. CDR1 MNHNY and CDR2 SVGAGI come from the germline V gene (reference sequence). The germline V and J ends were trimmed by 3 bases and 2 bases, with 7 bases remaining between them.

In DNA form, the CDR3 reads TGTGCCAGCAGCTTACGACTAGCCTTAGCCAAAAACATTCAGTACTTC. As protein: CASSLRLALAKNIQYF. J is TRBJ2-4 and V is TRBV7-2, with TRBD2 identical over 7 bases. J was trimmed by 0 bases and V by 2 bases; bases with no gene match: 4. CDR3 size: 16 residues. Germline V CDR1 and CDR2: SGHTA, FQGNSA.

The V call is TRBV7-9, the J call TRBJ2-3; the match to TRBD2 covers 9 bases. V trimming: 3 bases; J trimming: 2 bases; junction bases outside the gene matches: 6. This CDR3 is 16 amino acids long. CDR1 and CDR2 (germline): SEHNR, FQNEAQ (reference sequence). This CDR3 is CASSFRSSGITDTQYF. DNA for the CDR3: TGTGCCAGCAGCTTTCGGTCTAGCGGGATCACAGATACGCAGTATTTT. Full variable domain (outside the CDR3, taken from reference TRBV7-9 and TRBJ2-3): DTGVSQNPRHKITKRGQNVTFRCDPISEHNRLYWYRQTLGQGPEFLTYFQNEAQLEKSRLLSDRFSAERPKGSFSTLEIQRTEQGDSAMYLCASSFRSSGITDTQYFGPGTRLTVL.

In its sample, this clone was seen a few times. The chain is built from TRBV23-1 and TRBJ2-3, with 7 nucleotides matching TRBD1. TRBV23-1 is assigned to the ORF class and has an uncertain function. J was trimmed by 2 bases and V by 3 bases; bases with no gene match: 11. The CDR3 runs 17 residues. The CDR3 region is CASSHSLGQEHTDTQYF. CDR3 coding DNA: TGCGCCAGCAGTCATAGCCTAGGACAGGAGCACACAGATACGCAGTATTTT.

The CDR3 reads CASSYPRESSGYTF. CDR3 nucleotides: TGCGCCAGCAGCTACCCCAGGGAATCGTCTGGCTACACCTTC. The chain employs TRBV5-1 and TRBJ1-2; D might be TRBD1 (5 bases). The CDR3 runs to 14 residues. The germline gives CDR1 SGHRS, CDR2 YFSETQ. V dropped 3 bases and J dropped 7 bases, with 16 bases sitting between them.

The chain uses TRBV20-1 and TRBJ2-1; D remains unclear. Germline CDR1 is DFQATT and CDR2 is SNEGSKA (reference sequence). The ends were cut back, 2 bases at V and 12 bases at J, with 11 bases in the middle. CDR3 length: 11 residues. The CDR3 sequence is CSARSRLGQFF. CDR3 DNA sequence: TGCAGTGCTAGATCAAGACTGGGGCAGTTCTTC.

The chain links TRBV29-1 to TRBJ2-7, with 9 bases fitting TRBD1. CDR3 size: 13 residues. V shed 7 bases, J shed 5 bases, and the junction held 9 bases outside the gene matches. Looked up from germline, CDR1 is SQVTM and CDR2 is ANQGSEA. The CDR3 reads CSANRDRVHEQYF. DNA for the CDR3: TGCAGCGCCAATAGGGACAGGGTTCACGAGCAGTACTTC.

The genes are TRBV3-1 (or the pseudogene TRBV3-2) and TRBJ2-7; TRBD2 matches 11 bases. The CDR3 totals 15 residues. CDR1 is LGHDT, CDR2 YNNKEL, per germline (reference sequence). With V trimmed by 0 bases and J by 11 bases, 9 bases remained unmatched. The CDR3 loop is CASSQDTGLAGQKYF. The CDR3 DNA sequence: TGTGCCAGCAGCCAAGATACAGGACTAGCGGGTCAAAAGTACTTC.

The gene calls are TRBV7-3 and TRBJ2-2, with D unresolved. Germline-derived CDR1 and CDR2 are SGHTA and FQGTGA. CDR3 length: 14 amino acids. V lost 4 bases and J lost 2, with 8 bases in between. Written as DNA, the CDR3 is TGTGCCAGCAGCTCACAGACAAACACCGGGGAGCTGTTTTTT. Translating it yields CASSSQTNTGELFF.

The chain combines TRBV28 with TRBJ1-4, with D perhaps TRBD1 (5 bases). CDR1 and CDR2 (germline): MDHEN, SYDVKM. The CDR3 is made up of 14 amino acids. CDR3 loop: CASKDTSTNEKLFF. CDR3 DNA sequence: TGTGCTAGTAAGGACACTTCAACTAATGAAAAACTGTTTTTT.

The chain is built from TRBV28 and TRBJ2-7, with 9 bases fitting TRBD1. CDR1 and CDR2 (germline): MDHEN, SYDVKM. V lost 4 bases to trimming and J lost 6 bases; unmatched junction nucleotides: 7. The CDR3 is 14 residues long. In DNA form, the CDR3 reads TGTGCCAGCAGTTGGATACAGGGGGCGGGCGAGCAGTACTTC. It yields the protein CASSWIQGAGEQYF.

The V call is TRBV19, the J call TRBJ1-1; 8 nucleotides align to TRBD1. V shed 5 bases, J shed 3 bases, and the junction held 8 bases outside the gene matches. Germline V lookup: CDR1 LNHDA, CDR2 SQIVND (reference sequence). The CDR3 sequence is 15 residues long. The CDR3 region has the DNA TGTGCCAGTAGTCCCAGGACAGGGATCGACACTGAAGCTTTCTTT. It codes for CASSPRTGIDTEAFF.

The chain is built from TRBV6-1 and TRBJ1-2; 7 bases line up with TRBD1. Looked up from germline, CDR1 is MNHNS and CDR2 is SASEGT. The CDR3 spans 14 residues. The V and J ends lost 0 bases and 8 bases, in that order; junction bases with no gene match: 6. The CDR3 sequence: CASSEATGLKGYTF. The DNA for the CDR3 is TGTGCCAGCAGTGAAGCGACAGGGCTAAAGGGCTACACCTTC.

This clone is medium-sized by share. The genes are TRBV6-6 and TRBJ1-6; no clear D. The CDR3 totals 15 residues. Per the germline V gene, CDR1 is MNHNY and CDR2 is SVGAGI (reference sequence). With 6 bases removed from V and 0 bases from J, the gap between germline ends came to 9 bases. CDR3 in amino acids: CASSLESSYNSPLHF. DNA of the CDR3: TGTGCCAGCAGCCTGGAGAGCTCCTATAATTCACCCCTCCACTTT.

For the CDR3, the DNA is TGTGCCAGCAGCCAAGCGGGGCAGGGGTACTACAATGAGCAGTTCTTC. Translating it yields CASSQAGQGYYNEQFF. The V call is TRBV4-2, the J call TRBJ2-1; weak D call: TRBD1 (6 bases). Germline V gene sequence: CDR1 LGHNA, CDR2 YNFKEQ. V dropped 1 base and J dropped 3 bases, with 13 bases sitting between them. The CDR3 sequence is 16 residues long.

The V gene is TRBV10-3, the J gene TRBJ1-3; 8 bases map to TRBD1. The V gene's germline CDR1 is ENHRY and CDR2 SYGVKD. J gave up 0 bases and V 8 bases, and 9 bases lay outside the gene matches. This CDR3 is built from 16 residues. The CDR3, as DNA: TGTGCCATCGGATGGGACAGGCCGAGCTCTGGAAACACCATATATTTT. Protein: CAIGWDRPSSGNTIYF.

The chain is built from TRBV10-3 and TRBJ2-3, with 11 bases lining up with TRBD2. The junction had 6 bases not matched to a gene; V was cut back by 3 bases and J by 10 bases. This CDR3 has 14 residues. Per germline, CDR1 ENHRY and CDR2 SYGVKD. The CDR3 DNA reads TGTGCCATCAGTGATTTAGCGGGGGGGCGGCCGCAGTATTTT. Protein: CAISDLAGGRPQYF.

This clone was found a few times. The J gene is TRBJ2-5, the V gene TRBV28; tentative D call: TRBD2 (5 bases). The CDR3 spans 14 residues. Germline values: CDR1 MDHEN, CDR2 SYDVKM. V was trimmed by 2 bases and J by 5 bases, leaving 12 bases between them. CDR3 DNA sequence: TGTGCCAGCAGTTTAGCGGCGGGTCAGGAGACCCAGTACTTC. It specifies CASSLAAGQETQYF. Full variable domain (outside the CDR3, taken from reference TRBV28 and TRBJ2-5): DVKVTQSSRYLVKRTGEKVFLECVQDMDHENMFWYRQDPGLGLRLIYFSYDVKMKEKGDIPEGYSVSREKKERFSLILESASTNQTSMYLCASSLAAGQETQYFGPGTRLLVL.

J is TRBJ1-2 and V is TRBV21-1; whether TRBD1, the table's D call, matches the DNA was not checked. TRBV21-1 is an annotated pseudogene. The CDR3 consists of 15 residues. CDR3 region: CATSMRDSIFYGYTF. CDR3 sequence (DNA): TGTGCCACCAGCATGAGAGACAGTATATTCTATGGCTACACCTTC.

The chain uses TRBV7-2 and TRBJ2-7, with a possible D match to TRBD2 (5 bases). The CDR3 length is 15 residues. Trimming took off 1 base at V and 6 bases at J, with 16 bases between the two ends. Germline V gene lookup returns CDR1 SGHTA and CDR2 FQGNSA. CDR3 bases: TGTGCCAGCAGCTTAGGTTCGGGAACGTTTAGCGAGCAGTACTTC. This sequence encodes CASSLGSGTFSEQYF.

This clone came up once. This chain connects TRBV9 to TRBJ2-3; TRBD2 agrees at 10 bases. After removal of 0 bases from V and 7 bases from J, the junction contained 8 bases not matched to a gene. Per germline, CDR1 SGDLS and CDR2 YYNGEE. The CDR3 sequence is 16 residues long. DNA of the CDR3: TGTGCCAGCAGCGTAGGCCTAGCGGGAGTTAGTTATACGCAGTATTTT. This sequence encodes CASSVGLAGVSYTQYF.

The rearrangement joins TRBV10-3 to TRBJ2-3; possibly TRBD2 for D (6 bases). The CDR3 extends over 14 amino acids. V was trimmed by 7 bases and J by 0 bases, leaving 11 bases between them. Germline CDR1 ENHRY, CDR2 SYGVKD. The CDR3 DNA sequence: TGTGCCATCACCCCGGGACTGAGCACAGATACGCAGTATTTT. It specifies CAITPGLSTDTQYF.

This sequence joins TRBV4-1 and TRBJ2-7; D might be TRBD1 (5 bases). The CDR3 contains 13 residues. CDR1 and CDR2 from the germline V gene are MGHRA and YSYEKL. The ends were cut back, 3 bases at V and 4 bases at J, with 10 bases in the middle. The CDR3 nucleotides read TGCGCCAGCAGCCACGAGACAGCGTACGAGCAGTACTTC. Its protein product is CASSHETAYEQYF.

The gene calls are TRBV4-1 and TRBJ2-3; the match to TRBD2 covers 11 bases. Per the germline V gene, CDR1 is MGHRA and CDR2 is YSYEKL. V lost 2 bases to trimming and J lost 0 bases; unmatched junction nucleotides: 1. This CDR3 comprises 16 residues. This CDR3 reads CASSQRTSGSTDTQYF. The CDR3 DNA follows: TGCGCCAGCAGCCAACGGACTAGCGGGAGCACAGATACGCAGTATTTT.

This chain links TRBV9 with TRBJ2-7; 12 bases agree with TRBD1. This CDR3 is built from 15 residues. The J segment lost 7 bases and the V segment lost 3 bases, leaving 8 bases of the junction unmatched. Germline lookup yields CDR1 SGDLS and CDR2 YYNGEE. The chain's CDR3 is CASSAPGQGAEEQYF. The CDR3 bases are TGTGCCAGCAGCGCCCCGGGACAGGGGGCTGAAGAGCAGTACTTC. Together with reference TRBV9 and TRBJ2-7, the CDR3 gives the full variable domain: DSGVTQTPKHLITATGQRVTLRCSPRSGDLSVYWYQQSLDQGLQFLIQYYNGEERAKGNILERFSAQQFPDLHSELNLSSLELGDSALYFCASSAPGQGAEEQYFGPGTRLTVT.

The gene calls are TRBV10-3 and TRBJ1-2; 7 bases are a match to TRBD1. Germline V gives CDR1 ENHRY, CDR2 SYGVKD. V trimming: 6 bases; J trimming: 3 bases; junction bases outside the gene matches: 1. The CDR3 has 12 amino acids. The CDR3 sequence is CAIRTGDYGYTF. The CDR3 bases are TGTGCCATCAGAACAGGGGACTATGGCTACACCTTC.